This TCR beta chain was obtained from a study of patients with pleural tuberculosis. MiXCR was run by TCRdb on the reads, yielding one entry per CDR3 protein. The sample includes around 49,000 distinct CDR3 sequences, 7.3% of them seen just once. Many counts were recorded for this clonotype. The CDR3 covers 15 residues. V was pared by 4 bases and J by 1 base, with 4 bases of the junction left unmatched. Per germline, CDR1 MNHNS and CDR2 SASEGT. This TCR was recovered from a human donor with pleural tuberculosis. The V gene is TRBV6-1, the J gene TRBJ2-4; TRBD1 agrees at 7 bases. CDR3 protein: CASSGRTGAKNIQYF. The CDR3 coding sequence is TGTGCCAGCAGTGGCCGGACAGGTGCCAAAAACATTCAGTACTTC.